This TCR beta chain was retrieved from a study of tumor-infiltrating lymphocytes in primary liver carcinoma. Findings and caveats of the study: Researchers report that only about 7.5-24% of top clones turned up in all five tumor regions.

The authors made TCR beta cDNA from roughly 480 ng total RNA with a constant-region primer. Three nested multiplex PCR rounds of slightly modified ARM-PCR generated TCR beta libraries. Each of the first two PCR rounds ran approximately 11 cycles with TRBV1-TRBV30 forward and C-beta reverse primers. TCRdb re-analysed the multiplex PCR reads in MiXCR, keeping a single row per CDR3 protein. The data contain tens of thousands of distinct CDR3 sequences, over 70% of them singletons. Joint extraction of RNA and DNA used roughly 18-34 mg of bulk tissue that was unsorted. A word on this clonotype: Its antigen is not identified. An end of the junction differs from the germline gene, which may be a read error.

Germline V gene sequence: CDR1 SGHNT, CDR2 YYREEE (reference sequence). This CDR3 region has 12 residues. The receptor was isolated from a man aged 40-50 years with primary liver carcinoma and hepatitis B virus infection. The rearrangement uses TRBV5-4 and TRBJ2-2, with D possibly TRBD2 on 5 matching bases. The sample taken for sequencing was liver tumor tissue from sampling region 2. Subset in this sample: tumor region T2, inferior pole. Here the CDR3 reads CGSSSNTGELFF. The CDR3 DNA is TGTGGCAGCAGCTCCAACACCGGGGAACTGTTTTTT. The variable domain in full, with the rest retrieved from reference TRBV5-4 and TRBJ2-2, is ETGVTQSPTHLIKTRGQQVTLRCSSQSGHNTVSWYQQALGQGPQFIFQYYREEENGRGNFPPRFSGLQFPNYSSELNVNALELDDSALYLCGSSSNTGELFFGEGSRLTVL.